This section outlines one T cell receptor (beta chain) sequence together with its context. The sample belongs to a study of blood T cell repertoires in COVID-19. Overall study: Spain, Italy and the United States supplied samples that represented acute and convalescent COVID-19. Sample material is recorded as cDNA or gDNA derived from T cells, B-cell-depleted T cells, or PBMCs.

Original handling: Amplification of reference gene primers was used by the study to estimate nucleated cell counts. Method: immunoSEQ multiplex PCR; TCRdb's copy keeps in-frame clones and lacks some. The V and J calls and clone size are taken from that table; D and trimming were inferred from the DNA. The data contain about 170,000 clones, around nine tenths of them singletons. The CDR3 runs 13 residues. J was trimmed by 1 base and V by 7 bases; bases with no gene match: 3. Germline V gives CDR1 SQVTM, CDR2 ANQGSEA. The V and J genes are TRBV29-1 and TRBJ2-2; 7 bases fit TRBD1. The origin of this receptor is a man aged 18 to 29 with active or convalescent COVID-19. Source material: peripheral blood. CDR3 sequence: CSGTGVNTGELFF. CDR3 coding DNA: TGCAGCGGGACAGGCGTGAACACCGGGGAGCTGTTTTTT.